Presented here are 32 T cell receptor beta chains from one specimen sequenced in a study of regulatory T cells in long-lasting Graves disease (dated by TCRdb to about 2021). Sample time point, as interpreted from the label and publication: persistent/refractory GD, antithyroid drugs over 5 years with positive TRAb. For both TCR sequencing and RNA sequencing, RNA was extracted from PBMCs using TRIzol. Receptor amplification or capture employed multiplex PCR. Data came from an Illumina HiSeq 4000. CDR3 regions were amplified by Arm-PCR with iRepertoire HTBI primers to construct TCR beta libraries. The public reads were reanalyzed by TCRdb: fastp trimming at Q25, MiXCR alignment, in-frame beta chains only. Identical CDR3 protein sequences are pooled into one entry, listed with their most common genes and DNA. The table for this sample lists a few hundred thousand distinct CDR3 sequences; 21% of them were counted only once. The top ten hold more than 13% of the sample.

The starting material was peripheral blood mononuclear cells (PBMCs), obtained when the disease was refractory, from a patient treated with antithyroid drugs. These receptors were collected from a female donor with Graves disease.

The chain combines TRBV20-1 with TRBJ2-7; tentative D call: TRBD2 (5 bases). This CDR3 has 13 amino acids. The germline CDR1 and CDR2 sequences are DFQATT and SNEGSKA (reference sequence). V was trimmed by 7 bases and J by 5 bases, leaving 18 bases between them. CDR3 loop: CSVTKSRGHEQYF. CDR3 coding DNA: TGCAGTGTTACGAAGTCCCGAGGGCACGAGCAGTACTTC.

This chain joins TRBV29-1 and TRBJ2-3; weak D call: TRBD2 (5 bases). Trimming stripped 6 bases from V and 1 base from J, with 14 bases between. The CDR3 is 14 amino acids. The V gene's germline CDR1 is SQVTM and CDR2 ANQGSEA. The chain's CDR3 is CSVRARWGTDTQYF. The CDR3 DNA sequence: TGCAGCGTGCGGGCTCGCTGGGGCACAGATACGCAGTATTTT.

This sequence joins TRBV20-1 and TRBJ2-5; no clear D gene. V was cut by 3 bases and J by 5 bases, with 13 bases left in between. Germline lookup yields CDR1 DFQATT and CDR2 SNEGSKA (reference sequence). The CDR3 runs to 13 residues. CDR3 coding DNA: TGCAGTGCTAGTCCTCGTAGGCGGGAGACCCAGTACTTC. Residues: CSASPRRRETQYF.

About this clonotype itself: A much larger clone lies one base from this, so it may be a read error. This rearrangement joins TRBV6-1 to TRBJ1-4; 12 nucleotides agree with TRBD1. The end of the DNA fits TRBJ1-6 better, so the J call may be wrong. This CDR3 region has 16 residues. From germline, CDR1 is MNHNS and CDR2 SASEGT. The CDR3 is CASSSTRDRGRAPLHF. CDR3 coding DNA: TGTGCCAGCAGCAGTACCCGGGACAGGGGGCGAGCACCCCTCCACTTT.

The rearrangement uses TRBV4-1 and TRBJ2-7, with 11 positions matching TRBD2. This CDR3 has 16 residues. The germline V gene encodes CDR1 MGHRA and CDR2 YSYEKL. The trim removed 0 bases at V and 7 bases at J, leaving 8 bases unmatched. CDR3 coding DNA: TGCGCCAGCAGCCAAGAGGGCACTAGCGGGAGTCCTGAGCAGTACTTC. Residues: CASSQEGTSGSPEQYF.

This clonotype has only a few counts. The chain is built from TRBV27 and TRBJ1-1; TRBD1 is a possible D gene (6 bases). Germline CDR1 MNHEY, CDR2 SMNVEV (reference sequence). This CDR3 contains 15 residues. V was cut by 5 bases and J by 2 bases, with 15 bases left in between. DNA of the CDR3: TGTGCCAGCAGTAAACAGGGTGTCCTTAACACTGAAGCTTTCTTT. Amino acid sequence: CASSKQGVLNTEAFF.

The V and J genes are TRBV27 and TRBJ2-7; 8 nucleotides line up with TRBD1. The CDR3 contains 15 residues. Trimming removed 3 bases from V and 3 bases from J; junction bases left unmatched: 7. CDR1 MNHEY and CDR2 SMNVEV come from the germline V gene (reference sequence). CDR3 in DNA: TGTGCCAGCAGTTTTGGGACCACAGGGGGCTACGAGCAGTACTTC. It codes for CASSFGTTGGYEQYF.

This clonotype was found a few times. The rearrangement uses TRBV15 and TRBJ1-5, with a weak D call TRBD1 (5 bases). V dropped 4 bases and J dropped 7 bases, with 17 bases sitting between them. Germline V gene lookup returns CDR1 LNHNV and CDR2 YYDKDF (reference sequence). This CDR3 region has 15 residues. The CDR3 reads CATSTSGFQLQPQHF. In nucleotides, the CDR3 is TGTGCCACCAGCACCTCAGGGTTCCAATTACAGCCCCAGCATTTT.

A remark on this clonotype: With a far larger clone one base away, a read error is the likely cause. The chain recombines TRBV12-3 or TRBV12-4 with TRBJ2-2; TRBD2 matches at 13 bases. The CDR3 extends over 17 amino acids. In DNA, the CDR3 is TGTGCCAGCAGCCCGGGACTAGCGGGGAGCCTAACCGGGGAGCTGTCTTTT. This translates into CASSPGLAGSLTGELSF.

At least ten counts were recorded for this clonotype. CDR3 protein: CASKGGEESYEQYF. The DNA of the CDR3 is TGTGCCAGCAAGGGGGGGGAGGAGTCCTACGAGCAGTACTTC. The chain couples TRBV25-1 to TRBJ2-7, with a tentative D call TRBD2 (7 bases). Germline loops: CDR1 MGHDK, CDR2 SYGVNS. CDR3 length equals 14 residues. The V end lost 7 bases, the J end lost 1 base, and 14 bases lay between the germline ends.

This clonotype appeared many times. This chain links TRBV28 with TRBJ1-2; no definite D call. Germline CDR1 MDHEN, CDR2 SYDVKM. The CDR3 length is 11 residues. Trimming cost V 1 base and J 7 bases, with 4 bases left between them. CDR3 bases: TGTGCCAGCAGTTTATTTTCTGGCTACACCTTC. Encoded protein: CASSLFSGYTF.

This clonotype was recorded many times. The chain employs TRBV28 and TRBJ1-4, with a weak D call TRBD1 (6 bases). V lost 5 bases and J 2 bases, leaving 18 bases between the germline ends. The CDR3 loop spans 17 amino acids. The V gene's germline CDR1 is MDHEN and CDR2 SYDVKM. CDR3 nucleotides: TGTGCCAGCAGTGGCCGTCAGGGGTTTATCACTAATGAAAAACTGTTTTTT. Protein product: CASSGRQGFITNEKLFF. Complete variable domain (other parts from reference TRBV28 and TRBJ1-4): DVKVTQSSRYLVKRTGEKVFLECVQDMDHENMFWYRQDPGLGLRLIYFSYDVKMKEKGDIPEGYSVSREKKERFSLILESASTNQTSMYLCASSGRQGFITNEKLFFGSGTQLSVL.

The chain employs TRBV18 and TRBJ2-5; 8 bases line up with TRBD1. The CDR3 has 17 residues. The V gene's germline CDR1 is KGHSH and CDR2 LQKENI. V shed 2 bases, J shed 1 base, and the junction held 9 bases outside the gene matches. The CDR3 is CASSPGSGQGTQETQYF. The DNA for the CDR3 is TGTGCCAGCTCACCAGGTTCAGGACAGGGAACCCAAGAGACCCAGTACTTC.

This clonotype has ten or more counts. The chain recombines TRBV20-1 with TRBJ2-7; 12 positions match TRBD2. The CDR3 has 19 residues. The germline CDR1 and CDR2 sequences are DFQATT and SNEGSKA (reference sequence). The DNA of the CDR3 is TGCAGCGCTCCTAACTACAACCAGACTAGCGGGAGTACCCCCTACGAGCAGTACTTC. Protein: CSAPNYNQTSGSTPYEQYF.

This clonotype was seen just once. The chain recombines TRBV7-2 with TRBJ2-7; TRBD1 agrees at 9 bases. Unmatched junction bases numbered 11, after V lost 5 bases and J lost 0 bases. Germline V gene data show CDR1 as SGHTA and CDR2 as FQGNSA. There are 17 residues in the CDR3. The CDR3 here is CASSQLGRDRDSYEQYF. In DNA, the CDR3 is TGTGCCAGCAGCCAGCTAGGAAGGGACAGGGACTCCTACGAGCAGTACTTC. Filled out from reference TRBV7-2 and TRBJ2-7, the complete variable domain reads GAGVSQSPSNKVTEKGKDVELRCDPISGHTALYWYRQSLGQGLEFLIYFQGNSAPDKSGLPSDRFSAERTGGSVSTLTIQRTQQEDSAVYLCASSQLGRDRDSYEQYFGPGTRLTVT.

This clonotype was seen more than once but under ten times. For the CDR3, the DNA is TGCGCCAGCAGCCTAGCGGGAGGAAACCAAGAGACCCAGTACTTC. The encoded protein is CASSLAGGNQETQYF. This chain joins TRBV4-1 and TRBJ2-5, with 10 bases identical to TRBD2. In germline, CDR1 is MGHRA, CDR2 YSYEKL. This CDR3 comprises 15 residues. With V trimmed by 4 bases and J by 0 bases, 2 bases remained unmatched.

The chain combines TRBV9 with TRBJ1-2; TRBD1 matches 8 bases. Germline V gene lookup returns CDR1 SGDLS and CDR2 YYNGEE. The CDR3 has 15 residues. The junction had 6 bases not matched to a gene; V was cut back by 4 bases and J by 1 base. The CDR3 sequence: CASSPGTGYNYGYTF. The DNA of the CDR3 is TGTGCCAGCAGCCCGGGGACAGGATATAACTATGGCTACACCTTC.

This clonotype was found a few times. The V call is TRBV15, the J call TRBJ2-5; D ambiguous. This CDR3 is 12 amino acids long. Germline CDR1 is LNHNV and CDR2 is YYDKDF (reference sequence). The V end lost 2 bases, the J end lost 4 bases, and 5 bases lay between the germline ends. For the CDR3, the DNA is TGTGCCACCAGCAGACCTAGAGAGACCCAGTACTTC. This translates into CATSRPRETQYF.

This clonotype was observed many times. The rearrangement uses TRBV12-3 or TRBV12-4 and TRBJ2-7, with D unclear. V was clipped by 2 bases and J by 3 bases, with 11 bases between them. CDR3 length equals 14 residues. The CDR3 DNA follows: TGTGCCAGCAGTTTATTAGGTGGTGGCTACGAGCAGTACTTC. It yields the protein CASSLLGGGYEQYF.

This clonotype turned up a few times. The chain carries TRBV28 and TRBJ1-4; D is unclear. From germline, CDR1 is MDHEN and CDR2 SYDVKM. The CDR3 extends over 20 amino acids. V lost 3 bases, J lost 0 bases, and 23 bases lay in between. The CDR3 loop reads CASSFTALDGGFATNEKLFF. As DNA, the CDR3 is TGTGCCAGCAGTTTCACCGCTTTGGACGGTGGATTTGCAACTAATGAAAAACTGTTTTTT.

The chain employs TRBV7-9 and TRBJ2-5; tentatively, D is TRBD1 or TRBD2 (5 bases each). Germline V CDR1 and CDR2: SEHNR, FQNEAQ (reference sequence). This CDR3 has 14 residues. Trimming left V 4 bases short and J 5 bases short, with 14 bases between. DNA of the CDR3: TGTGCCAGCAGCTCGCTGGGGGATACGGAGACCCAGTACTTC. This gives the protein CASSSLGDTETQYF.

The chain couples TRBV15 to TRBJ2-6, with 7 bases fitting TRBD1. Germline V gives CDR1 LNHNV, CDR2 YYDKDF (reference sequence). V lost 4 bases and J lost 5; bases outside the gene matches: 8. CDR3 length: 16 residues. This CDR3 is CATSTTTGLRANVLTF. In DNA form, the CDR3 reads TGTGCCACCAGCACCACGACAGGGCTAAGGGCCAACGTCCTGACTTTC. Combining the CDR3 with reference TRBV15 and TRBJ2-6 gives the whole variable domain DAMVIQNPRYQVTQFGKPVTLSCSQTLNHNVMYWYQQKSSQAPKLLFHYYDKDFNNEADTPDNFQSRRPNTSFCFLDIRSPGLGDTAMYLCATSTTTGLRANVLTFGAGSRLTVL.

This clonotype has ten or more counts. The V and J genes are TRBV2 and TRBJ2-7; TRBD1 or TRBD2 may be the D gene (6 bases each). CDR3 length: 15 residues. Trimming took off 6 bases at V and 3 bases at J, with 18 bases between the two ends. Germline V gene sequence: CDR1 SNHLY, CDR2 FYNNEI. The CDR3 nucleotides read TGTGCCAGCAGCGTCCGGGACTGGGGGCTCTACGAGCAGTACTTC. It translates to CASSVRDWGLYEQYF.

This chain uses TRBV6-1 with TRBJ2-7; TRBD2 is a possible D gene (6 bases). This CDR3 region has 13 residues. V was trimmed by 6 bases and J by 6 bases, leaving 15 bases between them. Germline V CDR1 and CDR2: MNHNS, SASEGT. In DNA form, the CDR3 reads TGTGCCAGCAGCACTCGACTAGTATCCGAGCAGTACTTC. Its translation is CASSTRLVSEQYF.

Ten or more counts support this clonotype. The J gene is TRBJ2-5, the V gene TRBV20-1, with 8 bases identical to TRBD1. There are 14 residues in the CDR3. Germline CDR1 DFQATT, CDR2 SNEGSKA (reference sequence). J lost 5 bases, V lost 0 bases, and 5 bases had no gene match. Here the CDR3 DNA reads TGCAGTGCTAGAGACAGGGGGCGATGGGAGACCCAGTACTTC. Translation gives CSARDRGRWETQYF.

Here the CDR3 reads CASSRTGTGDDEQYF. The CDR3, as DNA: TGTGCCAGCTCACGGACCGGGACAGGGGACGACGAGCAGTACTTC. The chain links TRBV18 to TRBJ2-7; 10 nucleotides line up with TRBD1. The germline V gene encodes CDR1 KGHSH and CDR2 LQKENI. The V segment lost 4 bases and the J segment 5 bases; nucleotides outside the gene matches: 8. The CDR3 consists of 15 residues.

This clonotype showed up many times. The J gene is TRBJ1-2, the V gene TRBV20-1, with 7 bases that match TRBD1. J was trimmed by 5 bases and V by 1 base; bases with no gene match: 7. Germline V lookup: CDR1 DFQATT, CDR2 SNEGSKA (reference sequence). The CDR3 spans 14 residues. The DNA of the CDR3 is TGCAGTGCTAGAGTGCAGGGACAGATTTATGGCTACACCTTC. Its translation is CSARVQGQIYGYTF.

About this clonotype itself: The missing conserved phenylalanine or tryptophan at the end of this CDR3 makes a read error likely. Here the CDR3 reads CSVGLGLAGANTGELFL. CDR3 coding DNA: TGCAGCGTTGGATTGGGACTAGCGGGAGCGAACACCGGGGAGCTGTTTCTT. This sequence joins TRBV29-1 and TRBJ2-2; 14 nucleotides line up with TRBD2. Germline lookup yields CDR1 SQVTM and CDR2 ANQGSEA. After removal of 4 bases from V and 0 bases from J, the junction contained 4 bases not matched to a gene. The CDR3 covers 17 residues.

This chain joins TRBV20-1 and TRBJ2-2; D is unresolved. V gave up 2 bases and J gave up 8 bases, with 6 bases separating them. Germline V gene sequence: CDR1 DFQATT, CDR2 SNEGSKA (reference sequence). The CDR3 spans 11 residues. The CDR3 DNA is TGCAGTGCTAGATCTCTGGGGGAGCTGTTTTTT. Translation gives CSARSLGELFF.

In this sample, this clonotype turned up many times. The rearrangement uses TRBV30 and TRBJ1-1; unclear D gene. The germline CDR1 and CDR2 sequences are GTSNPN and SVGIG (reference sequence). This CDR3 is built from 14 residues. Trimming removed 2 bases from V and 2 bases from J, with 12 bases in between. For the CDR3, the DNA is TGTGCCTGGAGTCTCACAGCAAGAAACACTGAAGCTTTCTTT. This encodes CAWSLTARNTEAFF.

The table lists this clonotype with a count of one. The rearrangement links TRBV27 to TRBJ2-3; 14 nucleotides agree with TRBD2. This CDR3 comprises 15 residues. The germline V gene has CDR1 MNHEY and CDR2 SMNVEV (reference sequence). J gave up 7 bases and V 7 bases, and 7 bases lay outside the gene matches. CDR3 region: CASTPGLAGEHTQYF. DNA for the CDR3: TGTGCCAGCACCCCGGGACTAGCGGGGGAGCATACGCAGTATTTT.

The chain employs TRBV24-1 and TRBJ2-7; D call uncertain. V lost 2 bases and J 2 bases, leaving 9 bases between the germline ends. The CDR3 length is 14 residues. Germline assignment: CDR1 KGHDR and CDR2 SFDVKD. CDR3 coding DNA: TGTGCCACCAGTGATTCACGGCCGCCCTACGAGCAGTACTTC. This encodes CATSDSRPPYEQYF.